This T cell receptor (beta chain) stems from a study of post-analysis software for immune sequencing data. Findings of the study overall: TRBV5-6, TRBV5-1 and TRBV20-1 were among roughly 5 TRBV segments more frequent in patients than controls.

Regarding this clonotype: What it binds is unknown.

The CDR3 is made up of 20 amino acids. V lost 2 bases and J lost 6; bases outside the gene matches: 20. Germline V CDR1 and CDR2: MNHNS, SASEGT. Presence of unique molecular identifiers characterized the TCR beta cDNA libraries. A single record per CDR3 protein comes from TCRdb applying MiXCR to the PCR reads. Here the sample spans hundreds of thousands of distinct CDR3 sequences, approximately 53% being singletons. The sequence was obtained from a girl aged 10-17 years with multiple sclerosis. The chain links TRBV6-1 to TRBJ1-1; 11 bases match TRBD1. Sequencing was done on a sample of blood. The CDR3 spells CASSEFNRDRGMLGISEAFF. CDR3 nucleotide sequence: TGTGCCAGCAGTGAATTCAACCGGGACAGGGGGATGTTGGGGATCTCTGAAGCTTTCTTT.